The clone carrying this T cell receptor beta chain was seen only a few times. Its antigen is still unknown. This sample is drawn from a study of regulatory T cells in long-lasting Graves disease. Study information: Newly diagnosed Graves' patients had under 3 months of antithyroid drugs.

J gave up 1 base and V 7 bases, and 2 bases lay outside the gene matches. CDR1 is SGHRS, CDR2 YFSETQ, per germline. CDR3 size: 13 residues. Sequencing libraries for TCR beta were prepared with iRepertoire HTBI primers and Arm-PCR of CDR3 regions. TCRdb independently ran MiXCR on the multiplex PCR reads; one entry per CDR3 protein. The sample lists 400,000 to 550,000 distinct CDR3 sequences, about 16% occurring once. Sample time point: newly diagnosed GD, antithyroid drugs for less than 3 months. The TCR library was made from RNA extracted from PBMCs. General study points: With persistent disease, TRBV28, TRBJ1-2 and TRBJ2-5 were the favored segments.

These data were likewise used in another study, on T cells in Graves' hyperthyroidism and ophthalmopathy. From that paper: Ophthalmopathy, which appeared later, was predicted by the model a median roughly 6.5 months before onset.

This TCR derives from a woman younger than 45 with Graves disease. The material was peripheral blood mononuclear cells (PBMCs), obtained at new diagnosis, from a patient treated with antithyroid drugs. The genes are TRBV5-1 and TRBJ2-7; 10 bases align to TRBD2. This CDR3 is CASQLAGSYEQYF. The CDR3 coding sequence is TGCGCCAGCCAACTAGCGGGATCCTACGAGCAGTACTTC.